This paragraph covers one T cell receptor (beta chain) sequence. No antigen is known for it. It was less than 13 ml of fresh peripheral blood that supplied the PBMCs. CDR1 is SGHRS, CDR2 YFSETQ, per germline. The CDR3 totals 12 residues. V was clipped by 4 bases and J by 8 bases, with 12 bases between them. The data originate from a study of T cells in Graves' hyperthyroidism and ophthalmopathy. The study, taken as a whole, reports: The model foresaw ophthalmopathy a median roughly 6.5 months prior to onset.

There were TCR beta CDR3 regions amplified from RNA transcripts. A set of HTBI primers served as the primers for a first-round RT-PCR of the TCR CDR3. TCRdb recomputed calls from the multiplex PCR reads with MiXCR, one row per CDR3 protein. Of approximately 620,000 distinct CDR3 sequences in the sample, approximately 15% are singletons; the top ten hold roughly 3.3%. The TCR was taken from a woman in her 40s with Graves' ophthalmopathy. This chain uses TRBV5-1 with TRBJ1-2; D remains ambiguous. The specimen sequenced was blood. The CDR3, as DNA: TGCGCCAGCAGCCCGACTGGGTTCGGCTACACCTTC. Translating it yields CASSPTGFGYTF.